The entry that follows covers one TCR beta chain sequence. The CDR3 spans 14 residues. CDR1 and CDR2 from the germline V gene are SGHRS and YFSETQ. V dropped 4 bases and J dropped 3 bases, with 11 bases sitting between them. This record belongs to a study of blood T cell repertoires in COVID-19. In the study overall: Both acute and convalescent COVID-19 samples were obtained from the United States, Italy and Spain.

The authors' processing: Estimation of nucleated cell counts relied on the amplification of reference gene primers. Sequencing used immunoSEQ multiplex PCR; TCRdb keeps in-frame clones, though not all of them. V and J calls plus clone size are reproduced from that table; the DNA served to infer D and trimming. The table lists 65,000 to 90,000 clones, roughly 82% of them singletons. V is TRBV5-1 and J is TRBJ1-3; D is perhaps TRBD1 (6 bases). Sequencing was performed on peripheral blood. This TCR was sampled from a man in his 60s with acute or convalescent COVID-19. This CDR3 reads CASSPTGFGNTIYF. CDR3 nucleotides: TGCGCCAGCAGCCCGACAGGTTTTGGAAACACCATATATTTT.